This TCR beta chain is drawn from a study of blood T cell repertoires in COVID-19. This CDR3 is 14 amino acids long. Germline CDR1 reads MNHEY; CDR2 reads SVGAGI. V was cut by 10 bases and J by 3 bases, with 19 bases left in between. Profiled with immunoSEQ multiplex PCR; TCRdb holds only in-frame clones, not every one. Of fewer than 300,000 clones listed, around 85% were seen once; the top ten hold roughly 12%. The receptor was derived from a woman aged 25 to 39 with COVID-19, enrolled during active disease. Sequences were obtained from peripheral blood. The J gene is TRBJ2-7, the V gene TRBV6-5; possibly TRBD2 for D (5 bases). The CDR3 sequence is CATIGPGGFYEQYF. The CDR3 DNA reads as TGTGCCACCATAGGCCCCGGCGGGTTCTACGAGCAGTACTTC.